Listed below are T cell receptor beta chains from one sample, sequenced in a study of tumor-infiltrating lymphocytes in primary liver carcinoma. In TCRdb, the multiplex PCR reads were re-called with MiXCR into one record per CDR3 protein. The sample has about 35,000 distinct CDR3 sequences; approximately 73% are singletons. The sample consisted of liver tumor tissue from sampling region 4. The receptors come from a man aged 40-49 years with primary liver carcinoma and hepatitis B virus infection. CDR3s include the opening cysteine and the closing phenylalanine or tryptophan. The D gene is left open where the match is weak. Some rows mark clone size as missing; the rest say once, few, many or name a class of expanded clone.

v_call	d_call	j_call	clone_size	cdr3_aa	cdr3_nt
TRBV9	TRBD1	TRBJ1-2	-	CVSNLQGAWYGYTF	TGTGTCAGCAACTTACAGGGGGCTTGGTATGGCTACACCTTC
TRBV28	-	TRBJ1-5	-	CASRLTGPTQPQHF	TGTGCCAGCAGACTCACAGGGCCGACTCAGCCCCAGCATTTT
TRBV20-1	-	TRBJ2-7	many	CSARLRDGEQYF	TGCAGTGCTAGATTGCGGGACGGCGAGCAGTACTTC
TRBV11-1	-	TRBJ2-3	-	CASSVPWESTDMQYF	TGTGCCAGCAGTGTGCCGTGGGAGAGCACAGATATGCAGTATTTT
TRBV13	TRBD1	TRBJ2-3	-	CASNPGTGGTDTQYF	TGTGCCAGCAACCCTGGGACAGGGGGCACAGATACACAGTATTTT
TRBV11-1	-	TRBJ1-2	-	CAGSLVHNYGYAF	TGTGCAGGCAGCTTGGTCCATAACTATGGCTACGCCTTC
TRBV29-1	-	TRBJ2-2	-	CNIGTSVANTGELFF	TGCAACATTGGGACCAGCGTGGCGAACACCGGGGAGCTGTTTTTT
TRBV10-3	TRBD2	TRBJ2-7	medium-sized	CAISYGTSDSYEQYF	TGTGCCATCAGCTACGGGACTAGCGACTCCTACGAGCAGTACTTC
TRBV11-2	-	TRBJ2-1	-	CVSSLSSLGHEQFF	TGTGTCAGCAGCTTGTCTAGCTTGGGGCATGAGCAGTTCTTC
TRBV11-1	-	TRBJ1-6	-	CASSRSLVSPLHF	TGTGCCAGTAGCCGGTCACTGGTTTCACCCCTCCATTTT
TRBV10-2	-	TRBJ2-3	-	CASSHTDTHYF	TGCGCCAGTAGCCACACAGATACGCATTATTTT
TRBV10-2	-	TRBJ1-2	-	CASCEKRANYGYTF	TGCGCCAGCTGTGAAAAGAGGGCAAACTATGGCTACACCTTC
TRBV11-2	-	TRBJ1-6	-	CASSQGEGVSSPLHF	TGTGCCAGCAGCCAAGGAGAGGGAGTGAGTTCGCCCCTCCACTTT
TRBV5-1	-	TRBJ2-7	-	CASSFHFPGSYEQYF	TGCGCCAGCAGCTTCCACTTCCCAGGCAGCTACGAACAGTACTTC
TRBV20-1	-	TRBJ1-5	-	CSAARWEWLSSQPQHF	TGCAGTGCTGCCCGGTGGGAATGGTTAAGCAGTCAGCCCCAGCATTTT
TRBV7-9	-	TRBJ2-3	-	CVSSQETGADTQCF	TGTGTCAGCAGCCAGGAGACGGGAGCCGATACGCAGTGTTTT
TRBV28	-	TRBJ2-1	-	CAGSFTGEYNEQFF	TGTGCCGGCAGTTTTACGGGAGAGTATAATGAGCAGTTCTTC
TRBV11-1	-	TRBJ2-7	-	CASWGKQSHEQYF	TGTGCCAGCTGGGGGAAGCAATCCCACGAGCAGTACTTC
TRBV29-1	-	TRBJ1-1	-	CRVESGVTEAFF	TGCAGAGTTGAATCCGGGGTCACTGAAGCTTTCTTT
TRBV5-6	-	TRBJ2-3	medium-sized	CASSLGPPGRADTQYF	TGTGCCAGCAGCTTGGGACCGCCAGGGCGAGCAGATACGCAGTATTTT
TRBV11-1	-	TRBJ1-2	-	CASSMVHNYDYTF	TGTGCCAGCAGCATGGTCCATAACTATGACTACACTTTC
TRBV11-2	TRBD2	TRBJ2-3	-	CASSEAPQRLAATDMQYF	TGTGCCAGCAGCGAGGCCCCACAGAGACTAGCGGCCACAGATATGCAGTATTTC
TRBV4-3	-	TRBJ1-6	-	CASSQDLQGQSSSYNSLLHF	TGCGCCAGCAGCCAAGATCTCCAAGGGCAGTCGTCGTCCTATAATTCACTCCTCCACTTT
TRBV11-2	TRBD1	TRBJ2-7	-	CASSLRWAGGNEQYF	TGTGCCAGTAGCTTACGATGGGCAGGGGGAAACGAGCAGTACTTC
TRBV6-5	TRBD1	TRBJ2-7	medium-sized	CASRIGTGHYYEQYF	TGTGCCAGCAGAATCGGGACAGGGCACTACTACGAGCAGTACTTC
TRBV5-1	-	TRBJ2-1	-	CASSLREGDSGGAYSEQFF	TGCGCCAGCAGCTTGCGAGAAGGGGATAGCGGAGGGGCCTACAGTGAGCAGTTCTTC
TRBV5-1	-	TRBJ2-5	-	CASSLVVVGSETQYF	TGCGCCAGCAGCTTGGTAGTGGTTGGGTCAGAGACCCAGTACTTC
TRBV7-9	-	TRBJ1-1	-	CASSVLNIEAFF	TGTGCCAGCAGCGTTCTTAACATTGAGGCCTTCTTT
TRBV20-1	-	TRBJ2-7	few	CSATGRTAQYF	TGCAGTGCTACGGGCCGGACAGCGCAGTACTTC
TRBV29-1	-	TRBJ2-3	-	CSHERSSTDTQYF	TGCTCCCATGAGCGTTCAAGCACGGATACGCAGTATTTT
TRBV28	TRBD1	TRBJ1-5	-	CASSLTGGAQSQHF	TGTGCCAGCAGTTTGACAGGGGGAGCGCAGTCCCAGCATTTT
TRBV4-1	-	TRBJ1-5	-	CARSQDPGTTGNQPQHF	TGCGCCAGAAGCCAAGATCCGGGGACCACTGGGAATCAGCCCCAGCATTTT
TRBV10-3	-	TRBJ2-3	-	CAISEPRSRGLDTQYF	TGTGCCATAAGTGAGCCGCGATCCCGAGGGCTAGATACGCAGTATTTT
TRBV6-2/TRBV6-3	-	TRBJ2-1	-	CASRESGTAYNEQFF	TGTGCCAGCAGGGAGTCCGGGACTGCCTACAATGAGCAGTTCTTC
TRBV20-1	-	TRBJ1-1	few	CSASLGGAESTEAFF	TGCAGTGCTAGTCTAGGGGGGGCCGAGAGCACTGAAGCTTTCTTT
TRBV11-2	TRBD1	TRBJ2-7	-	CAISLTLTGASEQYF	TGTGCCATCAGCTTAACCCTAACAGGGGCTAGCGAGCAGTACTTC
TRBV6-4	-	TRBJ2-5	-	CASVRTGGTEETQYF	TGTGCCAGTGTCAGGACTGGCGGGACGGAAGAGACCCAGTACTTC
TRBV11-2	TRBD2	TRBJ2-5	-	CARTRAGGRETQYF	TGTGCCAGAACCCGAGCGGGAGGACGAGAGACCCAGTACTTC
TRBV20-1	-	TRBJ2-7	-	CIVDGVSEHEQYF	TGCATTGTGGATGGGGTGTCGGAGCACGAGCAGTACTTC
TRBV5-1	-	TRBJ2-7	-	CASSRHQGINEQYF	TGCGCCAGTAGCCGGCATCAGGGGATTAACGAGCAGTACTTC
TRBV2	-	TRBJ2-7	many	CAGFRDTYEQYF	TGTGCCGGCTTTCGGGACACCTACGAGCAGTACTTC
TRBV21-1	-	TRBJ2-7	-	CARTVLAGSYEPYF	TGTGCCAGAACAGTACTAGCGGGATCCTACGAGCCGTACTTC
TRBV10-1	TRBD1	TRBJ2-5	-	CANSESTGTGQETQYF	TGCGCCAACAGTGAGTCGACGGGGACAGGGCAAGAGACCCAGTACTTC
TRBV29-1	-	TRBJ2-1	few	CSVLAALYDEQSF	TGCAGCGTTTTAGCGGCACTCTACGATGAGCAGTCCTTC
TRBV7-8	-	TRBJ2-1	-	CTSSLQRSNNEQFF	TGTACCAGCAGCTTACAGCGCTCCAACAATGAGCAGTTCTTC
TRBV7-9	-	TRBJ1-2	many	CASSPPQGGYTF	TGTGCCAGCAGCCCGCCCCAGGGTGGCTACACCTTC
TRBV11-2	TRBD1	TRBJ1-6	-	CGDSQGQGVNSPLHF	TGTGGCGACAGCCAAGGACAGGGAGTGAATTCACCCCTCCACTTT
TRBV12-3/TRBV12-4	-	TRBJ2-2	medium-sized	CASSSGQGRAVGELFF	TGTGCCAGCAGTTCAGGGCAGGGGAGAGCGGTCGGGGAGCTGTTTTTT
TRBV11-2	TRBD1	TRBJ2-2	-	CASSHIRGTTREPFF	TGTGCCAGCAGCCACATCAGGGGGACAACCAGGGAGCCGTTTTTT
TRBV12-3/TRBV12-4	-	TRBJ1-5	-	CASSRNNDQPQHF	TGTGCTAGCAGTCGTAACAATGATCAGCCCCAGCATTTT
TRBV10-2	-	TRBJ2-5	-	CASSGSSGQKTQYF	TGCGCCAGCAGTGGTAGTTCCGGGCAAAAGACCCAGTACTTC
TRBV11-2	-	TRBJ2-7	once	CANSLILGSAYERYF	TGTGCCAACAGCTTAATCTTAGGATCAGCATACGAGCGGTACTTC
TRBV5-1	TRBD1	TRBJ2-2	many	CASSIQGVGTGELFF	TGCGCCAGCAGCATACAGGGGGTCGGGACCGGGGAGCTGTTTTTT
TRBV11-1	-	TRBJ2-1	-	CVSNLVGRGRDNEQFF	TGTGTCAGCAACTTGGTCGGCAGGGGAAGGGACAATGAGCAGTTCTTC